This is a list of T cell receptor beta chains from one sample in a study of cytomegalovirus exposure and HLA in healthy donors. The assay was immunoSEQ multiplex PCR, and TCRdb's table has in-frame clones only and misses some. The sample holds roughly 150,000 clones, 75% seen once. Sequencing was performed on PBMCs. The origin of the receptors is a woman aged 50 to 60 in good health and CMV-seropositive. Both conserved end residues are part of each CDR3. A D gene is named only where the DNA matches it firmly. Not all rows give a size; the values are once, few, many and, for expanded clones, a class.

CDR3aa	CDR3nt	j_gene	v_gene	d_gene	abundance
CASSLAEGASADTQYF	TGCGCCAGCAGCTTGGCCGAGGGTGCGAGCGCAGATACGCAGTATTTT	TRBJ2-3	TRBV5-1	NA	NA
CASSLGAWDTQYF	TGTGCCAGTAGTTTGGGGGCCTGGGATACGCAGTATTTT	TRBJ2-3	TRBV19	NA	few
CARGGGQDSYGYTF	TGTGCCAGAGGGGGAGGACAGGACAGCTATGGCTACACCTTC	TRBJ1-2	TRBV2	TRBD1	NA
CASTSTGRFGQETQYF	TGTGCCAGCACCAGTACAGGGAGATTCGGCCAAGAGACCCAGTACTTC	TRBJ2-5	TRBV27	NA	NA
CAISLTSGGFLKTQYF	TGTGCCATCAGTTTGACTAGCGGGGGCTTCTTGAAGACCCAGTACTTC	TRBJ2-5	TRBV10-3	TRBD2	NA
CASSLGAQKNTEAFF	TGTGCCAGCAGCTTGGGGGCTCAGAAGAACACTGAAGCTTTCTTT	TRBJ1-1	TRBV5-4	NA	NA
CASSPGLAGGPYNEQFF	TGTGCCAGCAGCCCGGGACTAGCGGGGGGCCCCTACAATGAGCAGTTCTTC	TRBJ2-1	TRBV7-9	TRBD2	NA
CASSQLHGDEQYF	TGTGCCAGCTCACAGTTGCACGGGGACGAGCAGTACTTC	TRBJ2-7	TRBV18	NA	NA
CASSPPGSGVSYNEQFF	TGTGCCAGCAGCCCTCCCGGTAGCGGGGTCTCCTACAATGAGCAGTTCTTC	TRBJ2-1	TRBV5-6	TRBD2	NA
CASSPGQKKATEAFF	TGTGCCAGCAGTCCGGGACAGAAGAAAGCCACTGAAGCTTTCTTT	TRBJ1-1	TRBV2	TRBD1	NA
CASSLTVYGYTF	TGTGCCAGCAGTTTGACAGTCTATGGCTACACCTTC	TRBJ1-2	TRBV28	NA	NA
CASSYTGLAGDNEQFF	TGTGCCAGCAGTTACACGGGACTAGCGGGGGATAATGAGCAGTTCTTC	TRBJ2-1	TRBV6-5	TRBD2	NA
CAMCREWNTEAFF	TGTGCCATGTGCAGGGAATGGAACACTGAAGCTTTCTTT	TRBJ1-1	TRBV10-3	NA	NA
CASSLFARGDYSNQPQHF	TGTGCCAGCAGCTTGTTCGCCAGGGGAGATTATAGCAATCAGCCCCAGCATTTT	TRBJ1-5	TRBV5-5	NA	NA
CSVKMASGFTDTQYF	TGCAGCGTTAAAATGGCTAGCGGTTTCACAGATACGCAGTATTTT	TRBJ2-3	TRBV29-1	TRBD2	NA
CASSLEGWAEETQYF	TGCGCCAGCAGCTTGGAGGGGTGGGCAGAAGAGACCCAGTACTTC	TRBJ2-5	TRBV5-1	NA	NA
CASSLTGNTEAFF	TGCGCCAGCAGCTTGACGGGGAACACTGAAGCTTTCTTT	TRBJ1-1	TRBV5-1	NA	NA
CASSLDPGVSGYTF	TGCGCCAGCAGCTTGGACCCAGGGGTAAGCGGCTACACCTTC	TRBJ1-2	TRBV5-1	NA	NA
CSVIRAGNHEQYF	TGCAGCGTTATTAGGGCGGGGAACCACGAGCAGTACTTC	TRBJ2-7	TRBV29-1	NA	NA
CASSRPGLAPGELFF	TGTGCCAGCAGTAGACCGGGACTAGCGCCCGGGGAGCTGTTTTTT	TRBJ2-2	TRBV27	TRBD2	NA
CASSPGYGYTF	TGTGCCAGCTCACCCGGGTACGGCTACACCTTC	TRBJ1-2	TRBV18	NA	NA
CASSPAPGTIQDTQYF	TGTGCCAGCAGCCCAGCCCCCGGGACTATACAAGATACGCAGTATTTT	TRBJ2-3	TRBV7-3	TRBD2	NA
CASSATGGETQYF	TGCGCCAGCAGCGCAACAGGGGGAGAGACCCAGTACTTC	TRBJ2-5	TRBV5-1	TRBD1	NA
CASSEALGQGVGEKLFF	TGTGCCAGCAGTGAAGCTCTAGGACAGGGGGTAGGAGAAAAACTGTTTTTT	TRBJ1-4	TRBV6-1	TRBD1	NA